One and the same sample provided the 4 T cell receptor beta chains below, sequenced in a study of cytomegalovirus exposure and HLA in healthy donors. Use of 60 Vbeta and 13 Jbeta primers characterized the PCR. The method was immunoSEQ multiplex PCR; TCRdb's version includes in-frame clones alone and lacks a portion of them. The table includes approximately 150,000 clones, more than 60% detected once. Sequenced input: PBMCs. Receptor source: a man aged 30 to 45 in good health and CMV-seropositive.

The V gene is TRBV27, the J gene TRBJ1-2; perhaps TRBD1 as D (6 bases). The CDR3 is made up of 16 amino acids. Looked up from germline, CDR1 is MNHEY and CDR2 is SMNVEV (reference sequence). V gave up 4 bases and J gave up 8 bases, with 23 bases separating them. CDR3 loop: CASSSRGLQGSRGYTF. CDR3 nucleotides: TGTGCCAGCAGTTCTAGGGGCCTACAGGGCTCGCGGGGCTACACCTTC.

V is TRBV19 and J is TRBJ2-7; 14 nucleotides agree with TRBD2. CDR1 and CDR2 from the germline V gene are LNHDA and SQIVND (reference sequence). The CDR3 loop spans 16 amino acids. With 3 bases clipped from V and 4 bases from J, the junction kept 5 bases outside the gene matches. The CDR3 DNA sequence: TGTGCCAGTAGTATCCGACTAGCGGGAGGGCCGTACGAGCAGTACTTC. Translated: CASSIRLAGGPYEQYF. The entire variable domain, with the rest obtained from reference TRBV19 and TRBJ2-7, is as follows: DGGITQSPKYLFRKEGQNVTLSCEQNLNHDAMYWYRQDPGQGLRLIYYSQIVNDFQKGDIAEGYSVSREKKESFPLTVTSAQKNPTAFYLCASSIRLAGGPYEQYFGPGTRLTVT.

V is TRBV10-1 and J is TRBJ2-5, with D unclear. The end of the DNA aligns better with TRBJ2-7, so the J call may be wrong. CDR3 length equals 12 residues. The germline V gene has CDR1 WNHNN and CDR2 SYGVQD (reference sequence). The CDR3 coding sequence is TGCGCCAGCAGTGAGTCTTCCTACGAGCAGTACTTC. It translates to CASSESSYEQYF.

The V and J genes are TRBV9 and TRBJ1-5; D is unclear. This CDR3 region has 14 residues. V lost 4 bases and J lost 7, with 15 bases in between. The germline V gene has CDR1 SGDLS and CDR2 YYNGEE. CDR3 nucleotide sequence: TGTGCCAGCAGCCTCGAGGGCGGGGAACAGCCCCAGCATTTT. It specifies CASSLEGGEQPQHF.